This TCR beta chain was captured by sequencing in a study of blood T cell repertoires in COVID-19. Study overall: Acute and convalescent COVID-19 specimens originated in the United States, Italy and Spain.

The CDR3 runs 13 residues. V lost 8 bases to trimming and J lost 4 bases, with 9 bases between them. CDR1 is LNHDA, CDR2 SQIVND, per germline (reference sequence). Produced via immunoSEQ multiplex PCR; TCRdb's table is partial and in-frame only. Altogether fewer than 250,000 clones are present, 70% to 90% being singletons, with the ten largest covering around 5.9%. The sequenced sample consisted of peripheral blood. The source of this sequence is a middle-aged woman who had recovered from COVID-19. The J gene is TRBJ2-6, the V gene TRBV19; no definite D call. Here the CDR3 DNA reads TGTGCCAGTCAGTCGTCCGGGGCCAACGTCCTGACTTTC. Translated, it gives CASQSSGANVLTF.